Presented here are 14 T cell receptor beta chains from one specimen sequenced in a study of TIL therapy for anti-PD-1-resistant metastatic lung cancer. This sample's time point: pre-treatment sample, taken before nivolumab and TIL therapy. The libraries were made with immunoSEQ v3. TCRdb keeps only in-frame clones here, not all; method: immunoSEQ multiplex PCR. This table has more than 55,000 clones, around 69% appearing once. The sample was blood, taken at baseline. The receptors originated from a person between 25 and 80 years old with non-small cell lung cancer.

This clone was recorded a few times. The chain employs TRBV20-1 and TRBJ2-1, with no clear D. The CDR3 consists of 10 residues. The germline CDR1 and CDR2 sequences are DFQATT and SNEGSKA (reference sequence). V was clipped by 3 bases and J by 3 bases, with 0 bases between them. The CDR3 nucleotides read TGCAGTGCTAGCTACAATGAGCAGTTCTTC. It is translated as CSASYNEQFF.

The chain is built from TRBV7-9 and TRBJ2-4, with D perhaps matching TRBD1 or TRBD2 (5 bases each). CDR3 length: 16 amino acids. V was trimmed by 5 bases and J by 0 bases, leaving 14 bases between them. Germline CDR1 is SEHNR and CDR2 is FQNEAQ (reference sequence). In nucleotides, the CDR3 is TGTGCCAGCAGCACCTCTGGGACCATAGCCAAAAACATTCAGTACTTC. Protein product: CASSTSGTIAKNIQYF.

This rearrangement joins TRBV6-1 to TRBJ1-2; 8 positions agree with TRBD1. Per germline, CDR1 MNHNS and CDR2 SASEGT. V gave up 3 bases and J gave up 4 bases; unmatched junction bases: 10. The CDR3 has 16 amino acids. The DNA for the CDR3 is TGTGCCAGCAGTGATGGTCAGGGGGCTTGGGGCTATGGCTACACCTTC. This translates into CASSDGQGAWGYGYTF.

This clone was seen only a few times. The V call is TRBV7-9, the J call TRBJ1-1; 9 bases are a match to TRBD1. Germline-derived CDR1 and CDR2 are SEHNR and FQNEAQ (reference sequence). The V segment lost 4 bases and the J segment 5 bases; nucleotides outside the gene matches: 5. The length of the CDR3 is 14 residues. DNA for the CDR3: TGTGCCAGCAGCTACGGGACAGGGAGTACTGAAGCTTTCTTT. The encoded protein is CASSYGTGSTEAFF. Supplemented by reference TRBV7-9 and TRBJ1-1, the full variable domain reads DTGVSQNPRHKITKRGQNVTFRCDPISEHNRLYWYRQTLGQGPEFLTYFQNEAQLEKSRLLSDRFSAERPKGSFSTLEIQRTEQGDSAMYLCASSYGTGSTEAFFGQGTRLTVV.

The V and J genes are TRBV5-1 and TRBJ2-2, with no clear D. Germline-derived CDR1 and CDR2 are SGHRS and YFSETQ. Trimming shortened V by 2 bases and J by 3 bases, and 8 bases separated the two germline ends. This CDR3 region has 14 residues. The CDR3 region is CASSLGPDTGELFF. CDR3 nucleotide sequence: TGCGCCAGCAGCTTAGGACCTGACACCGGGGAGCTGTTTTTT.

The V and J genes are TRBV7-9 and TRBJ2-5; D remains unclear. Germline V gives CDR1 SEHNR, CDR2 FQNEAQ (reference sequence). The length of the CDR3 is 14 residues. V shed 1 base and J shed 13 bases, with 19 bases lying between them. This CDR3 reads CASSLDLVFVALYF. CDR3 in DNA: TGTGCCAGCAGCTTAGACCTTGTTTTTGTTGCTCTGTACTTC.

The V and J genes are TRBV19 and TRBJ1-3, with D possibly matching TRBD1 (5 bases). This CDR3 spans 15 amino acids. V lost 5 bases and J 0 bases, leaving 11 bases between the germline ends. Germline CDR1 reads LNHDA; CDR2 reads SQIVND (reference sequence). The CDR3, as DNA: TGTGCCAGTAGTCTCGGGGCAAGCTCTGGAAACACCATATATTTT. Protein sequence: CASSLGASSGNTIYF.

The CDR3 nucleotides are TGCAGCCTCGTTGGTTTCCTAGCGGGAGGTCGCACAGATACGCAGTATTTT. This codes for CSLVGFLAGGRTDTQYF. The chain employs TRBV29-1 and TRBJ2-3, with TRBD2 matching over 11 bases. This CDR3 is built from 17 residues. The ends lost 8 bases at V and 1 base at J; junction bases unmatched: 14. Per the germline V gene, CDR1 is SQVTM and CDR2 is ANQGSEA.

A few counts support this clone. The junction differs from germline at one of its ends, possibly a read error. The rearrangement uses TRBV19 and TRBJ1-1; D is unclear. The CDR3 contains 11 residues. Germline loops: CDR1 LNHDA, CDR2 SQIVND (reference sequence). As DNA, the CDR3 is TGTGCCAGTAGTACAGGCTTCTATGGATATTTT. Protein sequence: CASSTGFYGYF.

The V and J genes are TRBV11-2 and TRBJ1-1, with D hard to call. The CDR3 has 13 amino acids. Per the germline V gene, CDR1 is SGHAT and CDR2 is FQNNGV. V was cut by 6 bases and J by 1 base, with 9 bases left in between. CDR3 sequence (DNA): TGTGCCAGCAGGGCAGTCTGGAACACTGAAGCTTTCTTT. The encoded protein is CASRAVWNTEAFF.

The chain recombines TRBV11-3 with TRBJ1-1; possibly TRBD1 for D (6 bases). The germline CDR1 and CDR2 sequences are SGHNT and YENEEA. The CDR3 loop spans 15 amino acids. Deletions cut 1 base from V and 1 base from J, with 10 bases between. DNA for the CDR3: TGTGCCAGCAGCTTAGCACCGGGACAGAACACTGAAGCTTTCTTT. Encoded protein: CASSLAPGQNTEAFF.

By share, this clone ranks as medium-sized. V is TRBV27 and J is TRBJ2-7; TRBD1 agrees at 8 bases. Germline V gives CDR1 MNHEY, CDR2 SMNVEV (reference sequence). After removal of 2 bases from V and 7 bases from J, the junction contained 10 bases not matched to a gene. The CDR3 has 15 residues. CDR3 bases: TGTGCCAGCAGTTTAGTCGGGACAGGTCAACGAGAGCAGTACTTC. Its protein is CASSLVGTGQREQYF.

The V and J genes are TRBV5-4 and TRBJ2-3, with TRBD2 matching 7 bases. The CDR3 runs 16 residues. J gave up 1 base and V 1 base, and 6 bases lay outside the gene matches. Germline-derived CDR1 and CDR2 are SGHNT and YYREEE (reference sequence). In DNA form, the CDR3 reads TGTGCCAGCAGCTTGAGGCGGGAGATTGGCACAGATACGCAGTATTTT. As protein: CASSLRREIGTDTQYF.

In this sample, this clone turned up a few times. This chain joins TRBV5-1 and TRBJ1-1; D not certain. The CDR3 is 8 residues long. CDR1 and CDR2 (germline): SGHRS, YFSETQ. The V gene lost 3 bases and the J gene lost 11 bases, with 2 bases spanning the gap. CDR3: CASSSAFF. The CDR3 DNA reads TGCGCCAGCAGCTCCGCTTTCTTT.